This T cell receptor (beta chain) emerged from a study of T-cell reconstitution after alpha-beta-depleted transplantation in children. Unique molecular identifiers featured in how the TCRbeta library was prepared. A single record per CDR3 protein comes from TCRdb applying MiXCR to the PCR reads. The sample shows 490,000 or so distinct CDR3 sequences, under 15% of them seen only once. The CDR3 is made up of 14 amino acids. The germline gives CDR1 SGHTA, CDR2 FQGTGA. V was cut by 5 bases and J by 7 bases, with 12 bases left in between. The material sequenced was PBMCs from the stem cell graft donor, taken from the stem cell graft. The V gene is TRBV7-3, the J gene TRBJ1-6; TRBD1 might be the D (5 bases). The receptor's source is a human donor who donated a stem cell graft to a child with combined immunodeficiency. As DNA, the CDR3 is TGTGCCAGCAGCCCGGGACTGCCGAATTCACCCCTCCACTTT. Residues: CASSPGLPNSPLHF.